Listed here are 4 T cell receptor beta chains from one sample, sequenced in a study of control samples from healthy donors and cancer patients. This table comes from immunoSEQ multiplex PCR, and its TCRdb copy is limited to in-frame clones, with some not included. Found here are some 130,000 clones, roughly 90% of them singletons; the top ten hold approximately 8%. Sequenced material: PBMCs. The receptors originated from a man in his fifties or sixties with head and neck cancer.

This chain links TRBV27 with TRBJ1-2; D not certain. The CDR3 length is 13 residues. The germline CDR1 and CDR2 sequences are MNHEY and SMNVEV (reference sequence). The chain's CDR3 is CAAGLPGIYGYTF. CDR3 sequence (DNA): TGTGCAGCTGGGCTCCCTGGGATCTATGGCTACACCTTC.

The V and J genes are TRBV5-1 and TRBJ1-6; D might be TRBD1 (5 bases). Per germline, CDR1 SGHRS and CDR2 YFSETQ. Trimming took off 5 bases at V and 11 bases at J, with 17 bases between the two ends. The CDR3 runs 14 residues. The DNA for the CDR3 is TGCGCCAGCAGAACACAGGAGTACGGGACACCCCTCCACTTT. The encoded protein is CASRTQEYGTPLHF.

The J gene is TRBJ2-1, the V gene TRBV9, with TRBD1 matching over 7 bases. This CDR3 region has 16 residues. Trimming removed 0 bases from V and 6 bases from J; junction bases left unmatched: 9. Germline V CDR1 and CDR2: SGDLS, YYNGEE. CDR3 nucleotides: TGTGCCAGCAGCGTAGATGGACAGGAACGGGGCAATGAGCAGTTCTTC. It specifies CASSVDGQERGNEQFF.

V is TRBV11-2 and J is TRBJ2-5; D may be TRBD1 (7 bases). The germline V gene has CDR1 SGHAT and CDR2 FQNNGV. V lost 3 bases and J lost 4, with 12 bases in between. CDR3 length: 14 amino acids. The CDR3 sequence is CASSFVQGGETQYF. Here the CDR3 DNA reads TGTGCCAGCAGCTTCGTGCAGGGGGGAGAGACCCAGTACTTC.